This T cell receptor beta chain was profiled in a study of response to subunit inactivated influenza vaccine. The CDR3 runs 14 residues. Germline lookup yields CDR1 SGHRS and CDR2 YFSETQ. V shed 4 bases and J 4 bases; nucleotides not matched to a gene: 4. TCRdb independently ran MiXCR on the RT-PCR reads; one entry per CDR3 protein. The table shows roughly 760,000 distinct CDR3 sequences, with 21% occurring only once. A few counts support this clonotype. The antigen remains undetermined. General study findings and limits: The study's authors posited that every seasonal influenza vaccination enlists few new T cells.

Sequenced here: PBMCs from blood, sampled roughly 5 days after vaccination. This rearrangement joins TRBV5-1 to TRBJ1-4; TRBD1 agrees at 7 bases. This receptor was obtained from a man between 45 and 60 years old who received an inactivated influenza vaccine. CDR3 loop: CASSPQGNNEKLFF. CDR3 bases: TGCGCCAGCAGCCCACAGGGGAATAATGAAAAACTGTTTTTT.